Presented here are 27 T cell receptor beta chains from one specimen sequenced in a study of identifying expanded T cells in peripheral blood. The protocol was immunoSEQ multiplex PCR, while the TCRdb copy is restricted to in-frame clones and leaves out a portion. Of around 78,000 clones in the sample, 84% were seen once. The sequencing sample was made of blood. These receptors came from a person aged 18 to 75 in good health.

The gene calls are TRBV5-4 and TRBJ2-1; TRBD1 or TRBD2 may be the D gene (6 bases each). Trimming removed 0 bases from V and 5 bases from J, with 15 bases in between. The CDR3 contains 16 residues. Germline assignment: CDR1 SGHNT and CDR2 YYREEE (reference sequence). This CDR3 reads CASSLEGGPGDNEQFF. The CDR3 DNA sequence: TGTGCCAGCAGCTTGGAGGGGGGACCAGGGGACAATGAGCAGTTCTTC.

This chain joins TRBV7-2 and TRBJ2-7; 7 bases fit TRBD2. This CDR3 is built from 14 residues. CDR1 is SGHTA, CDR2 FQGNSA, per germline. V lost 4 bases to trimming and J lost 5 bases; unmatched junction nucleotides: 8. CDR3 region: CASSYPGGRDEQYF. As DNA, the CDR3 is TGTGCCAGCAGCTACCCAGGTGGGAGGGACGAGCAGTACTTC.

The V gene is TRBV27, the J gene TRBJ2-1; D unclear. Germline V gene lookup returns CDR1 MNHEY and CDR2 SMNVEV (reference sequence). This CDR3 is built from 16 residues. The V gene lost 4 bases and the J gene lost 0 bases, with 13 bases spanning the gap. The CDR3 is CASSSSWASSYNEQFF. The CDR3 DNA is TGTGCCAGCAGTTCCTCCTGGGCTAGCTCCTACAATGAGCAGTTCTTC.

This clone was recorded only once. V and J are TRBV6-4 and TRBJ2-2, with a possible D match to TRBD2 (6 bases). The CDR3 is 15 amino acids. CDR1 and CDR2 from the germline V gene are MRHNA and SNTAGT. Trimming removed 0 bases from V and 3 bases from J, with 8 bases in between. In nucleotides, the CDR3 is TGTGCCAGCAGTGACTCGGGACTTCACACCGGGGAGCTGTTTTTT. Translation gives CASSDSGLHTGELFF.

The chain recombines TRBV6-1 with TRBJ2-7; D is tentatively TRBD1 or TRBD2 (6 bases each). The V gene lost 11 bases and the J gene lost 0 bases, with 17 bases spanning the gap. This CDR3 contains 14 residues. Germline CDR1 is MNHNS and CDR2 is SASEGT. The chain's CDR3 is CACDRGQSSYEQYF. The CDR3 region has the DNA TGTGCCTGTGACCGGGGGCAGAGCTCCTACGAGCAGTACTTC.

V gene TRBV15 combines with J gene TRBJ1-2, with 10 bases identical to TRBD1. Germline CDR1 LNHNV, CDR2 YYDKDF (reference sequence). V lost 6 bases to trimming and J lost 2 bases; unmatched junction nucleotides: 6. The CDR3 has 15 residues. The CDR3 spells CATRTGGGGNYGYTF. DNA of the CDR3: TGTGCCACCAGGACAGGGGGCGGAGGAAACTATGGCTACACCTTC.

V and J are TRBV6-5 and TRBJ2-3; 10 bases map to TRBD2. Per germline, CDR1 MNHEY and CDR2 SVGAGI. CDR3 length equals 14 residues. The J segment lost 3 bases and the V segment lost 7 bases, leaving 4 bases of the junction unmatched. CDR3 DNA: TGTGCCAGCAATCCGGGACTAGCGACAGATACGCAGTATTTT. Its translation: CASNPGLATDTQYF.

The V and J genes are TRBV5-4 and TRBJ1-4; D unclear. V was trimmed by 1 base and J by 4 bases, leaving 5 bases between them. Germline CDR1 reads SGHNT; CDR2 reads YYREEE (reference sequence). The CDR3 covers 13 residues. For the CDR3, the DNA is TGTGCCAGCAGCTTGCAGAGTAATGAAAAACTGTTTTTT. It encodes CASSLQSNEKLFF.

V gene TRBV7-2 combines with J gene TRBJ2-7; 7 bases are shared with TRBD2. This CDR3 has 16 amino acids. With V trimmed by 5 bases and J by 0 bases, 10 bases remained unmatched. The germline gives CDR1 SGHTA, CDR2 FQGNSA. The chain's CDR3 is CASSLLAGLSSYEQYF. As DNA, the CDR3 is TGTGCCAGCAGCCTTTTAGCGGGCTTGAGCTCCTACGAGCAGTACTTC.

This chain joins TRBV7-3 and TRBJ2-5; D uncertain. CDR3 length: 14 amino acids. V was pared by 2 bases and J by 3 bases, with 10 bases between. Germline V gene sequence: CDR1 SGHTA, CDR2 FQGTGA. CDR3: CASSLPPSKETQYF. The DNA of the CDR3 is TGTGCCAGCAGCTTACCCCCATCCAAAGAGACCCAGTACTTC.

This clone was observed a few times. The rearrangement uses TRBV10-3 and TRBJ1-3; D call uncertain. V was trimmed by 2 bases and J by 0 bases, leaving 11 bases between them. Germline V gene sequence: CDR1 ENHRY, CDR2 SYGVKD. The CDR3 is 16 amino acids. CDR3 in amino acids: CAISEPTTSSGNTIYF. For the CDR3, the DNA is TGTGCCATCAGTGAGCCGACAACTAGCTCTGGAAACACCATATATTTT.

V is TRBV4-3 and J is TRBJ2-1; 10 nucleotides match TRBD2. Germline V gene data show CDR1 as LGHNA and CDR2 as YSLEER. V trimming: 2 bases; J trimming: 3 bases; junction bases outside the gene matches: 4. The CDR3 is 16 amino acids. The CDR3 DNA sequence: TGCGCCAGCAGCCAAAGACTAGCGGGCCTCTACAATGAGCAGTTCTTC. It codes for CASSQRLAGLYNEQFF.

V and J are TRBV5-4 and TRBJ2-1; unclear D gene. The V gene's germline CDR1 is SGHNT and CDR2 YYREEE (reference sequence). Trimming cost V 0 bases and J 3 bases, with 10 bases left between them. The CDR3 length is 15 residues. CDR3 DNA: TGTGCCAGCAGCTTGGTGGGCCCTGTCTACAATGAGCAGTTCTTC. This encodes CASSLVGPVYNEQFF.

The DNA of the CDR3 is TGCGCCAGCAGCTTGACCTCCCTCTCTGGGGCCAACGTCCTGACTTTC. Protein: CASSLTSLSGANVLTF. The V gene is TRBV5-1, the J gene TRBJ2-6; D is unclear. The V end lost 1 base, the J end lost 0 bases, and 8 bases lay between the germline ends. The CDR3 contains 16 residues. The germline V gene encodes CDR1 SGHRS and CDR2 YFSETQ.

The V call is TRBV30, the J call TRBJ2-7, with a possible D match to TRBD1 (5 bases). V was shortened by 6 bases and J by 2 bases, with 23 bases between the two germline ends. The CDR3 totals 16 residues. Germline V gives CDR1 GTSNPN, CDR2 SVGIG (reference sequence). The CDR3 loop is CACRDPDIELPYEQYF. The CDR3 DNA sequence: TGTGCCTGCCGTGACCCGGACATAGAGCTGCCCTACGAGCAGTACTTC.

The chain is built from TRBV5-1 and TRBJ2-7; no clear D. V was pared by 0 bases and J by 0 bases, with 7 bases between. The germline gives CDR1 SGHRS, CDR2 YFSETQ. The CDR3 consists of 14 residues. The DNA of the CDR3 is TGCGCCAGCAGCTTGGAAGGTTTCTCCTACGAGCAGTACTTC. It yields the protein CASSLEGFSYEQYF.

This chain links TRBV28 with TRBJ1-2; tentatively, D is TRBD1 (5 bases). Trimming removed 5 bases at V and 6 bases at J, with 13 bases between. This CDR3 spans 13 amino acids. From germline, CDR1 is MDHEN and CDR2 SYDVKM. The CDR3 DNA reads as TGTGCCAGCAGTATGGACATGAAGGATGGCTACACCTTC. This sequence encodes CASSMDMKDGYTF.

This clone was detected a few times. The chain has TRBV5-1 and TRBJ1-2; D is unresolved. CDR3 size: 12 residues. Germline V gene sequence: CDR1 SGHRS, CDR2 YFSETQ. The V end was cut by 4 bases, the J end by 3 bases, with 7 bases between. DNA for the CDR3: TGCGCCAGCAGCCAGGACCACTATGGCTACACCTTC. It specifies CASSQDHYGYTF.

The CDR3 protein is CASSQSLGAGSYEQYF. CDR3 nucleotide sequence: TGTGCCAGCAGCCAATCTCTCGGAGCGGGAAGCTACGAGCAGTACTTC. This chain joins TRBV5-4 and TRBJ2-7, with 7 bases matching TRBD2. V was clipped by 4 bases and J by 3 bases; unmatched bases: 13. Germline loops: CDR1 SGHNT, CDR2 YYREEE (reference sequence). The CDR3 sequence is 16 residues long.

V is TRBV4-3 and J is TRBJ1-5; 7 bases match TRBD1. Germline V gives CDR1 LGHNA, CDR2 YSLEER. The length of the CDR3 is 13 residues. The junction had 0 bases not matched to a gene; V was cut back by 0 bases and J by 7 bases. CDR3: CASSQEGGQPQHF. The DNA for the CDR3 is TGCGCCAGCAGCCAAGAAGGGGGCCAGCCCCAGCATTTT.

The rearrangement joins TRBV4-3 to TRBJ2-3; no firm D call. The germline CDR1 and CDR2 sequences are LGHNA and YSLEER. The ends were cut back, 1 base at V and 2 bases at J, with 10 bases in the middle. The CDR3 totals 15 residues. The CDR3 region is CASSQGISVTDTQYF. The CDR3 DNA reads TGCGCCAGCAGCCAAGGAATAAGTGTCACAGATACGCAGTATTTT.

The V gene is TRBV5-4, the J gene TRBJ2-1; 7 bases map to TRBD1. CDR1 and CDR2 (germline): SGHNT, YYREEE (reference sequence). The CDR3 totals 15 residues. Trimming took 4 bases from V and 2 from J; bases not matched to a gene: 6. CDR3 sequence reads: CASSADRRTYNEQFF. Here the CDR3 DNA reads TGTGCCAGCAGCGCGGACAGGCGTACCTACAATGAGCAGTTCTTC. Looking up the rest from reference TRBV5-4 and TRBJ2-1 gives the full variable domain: ETGVTQSPTHLIKTRGQQVTLRCSSQSGHNTVSWYQQALGQGPQFIFQYYREEENGRGNFPPRFSGLQFPNYSSELNVNALELDDSALYLCASSADRRTYNEQFFGPGTRLTVL.

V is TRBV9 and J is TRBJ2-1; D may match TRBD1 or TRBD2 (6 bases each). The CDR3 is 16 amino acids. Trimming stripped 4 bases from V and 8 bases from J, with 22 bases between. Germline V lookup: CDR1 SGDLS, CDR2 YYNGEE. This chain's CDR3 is CASSSTPLARGDEQFF. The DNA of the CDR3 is TGTGCCAGCAGCTCCACTCCATTAGCGAGGGGGGATGAGCAGTTCTTC.

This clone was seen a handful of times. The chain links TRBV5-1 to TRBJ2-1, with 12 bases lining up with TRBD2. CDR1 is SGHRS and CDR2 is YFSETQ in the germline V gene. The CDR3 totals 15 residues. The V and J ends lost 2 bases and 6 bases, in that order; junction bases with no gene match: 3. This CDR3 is CASSLLAGGSNEQFF. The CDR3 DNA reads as TGCGCCAGCAGCTTACTAGCGGGAGGCTCCAATGAGCAGTTCTTC.

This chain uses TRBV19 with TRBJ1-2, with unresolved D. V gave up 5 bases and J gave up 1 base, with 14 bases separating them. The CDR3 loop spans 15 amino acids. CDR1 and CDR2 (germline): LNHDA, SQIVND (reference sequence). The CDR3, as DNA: TGTGCCAGTAGTCCCCGGGAGGTCCTTAACTATGGCTACACCTTC. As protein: CASSPREVLNYGYTF.

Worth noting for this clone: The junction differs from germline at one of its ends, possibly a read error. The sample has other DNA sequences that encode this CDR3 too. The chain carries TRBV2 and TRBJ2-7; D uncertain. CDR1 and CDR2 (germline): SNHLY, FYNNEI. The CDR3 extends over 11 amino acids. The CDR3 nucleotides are TGTGCCAGCAGCCGGTCCTACGAGCAATACTTC. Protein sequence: CASSRSYEQYF.

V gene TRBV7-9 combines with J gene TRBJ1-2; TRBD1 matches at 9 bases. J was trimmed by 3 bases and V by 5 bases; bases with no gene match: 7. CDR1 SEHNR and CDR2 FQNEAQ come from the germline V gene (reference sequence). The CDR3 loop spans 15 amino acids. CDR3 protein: CASSPGGQGHYGYTF. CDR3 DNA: TGTGCCAGCAGCCCCGGAGGACAGGGGCACTATGGCTACACCTTC.